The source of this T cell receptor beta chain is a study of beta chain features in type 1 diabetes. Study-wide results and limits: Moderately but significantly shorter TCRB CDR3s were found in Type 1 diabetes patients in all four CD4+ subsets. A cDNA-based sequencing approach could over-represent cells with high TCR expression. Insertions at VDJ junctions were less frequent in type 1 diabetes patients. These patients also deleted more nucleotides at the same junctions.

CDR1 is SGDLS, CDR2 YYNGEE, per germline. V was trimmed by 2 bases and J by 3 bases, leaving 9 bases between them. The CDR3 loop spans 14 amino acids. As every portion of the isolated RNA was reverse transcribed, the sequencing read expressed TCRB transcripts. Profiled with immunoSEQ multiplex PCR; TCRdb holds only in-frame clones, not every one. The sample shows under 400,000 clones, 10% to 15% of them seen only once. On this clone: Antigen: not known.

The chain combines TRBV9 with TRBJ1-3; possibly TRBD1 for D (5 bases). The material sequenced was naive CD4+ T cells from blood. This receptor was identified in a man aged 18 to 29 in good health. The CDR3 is CASSVQGFGNTIYF. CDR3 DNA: TGTGCCAGCAGCGTGCAGGGTTTTGGAAACACCATATATTTT. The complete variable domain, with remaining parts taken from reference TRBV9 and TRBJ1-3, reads DSGVTQTPKHLITATGQRVTLRCSPRSGDLSVYWYQQSLDQGLQFLIQYYNGEERAKGNILERFSAQQFPDLHSELNLSSLELGDSALYFCASSVQGFGNTIYFGEGSWLTVV.